The sequence of this TCR beta chain was determined in a study of T cells in Graves' hyperthyroidism and ophthalmopathy. Subjects aged 18 to 65 presented with newly diagnosed hyperthyroidism of less than 2 months' duration. Fresh peripheral blood, around 9.3 ml, was the source of the PBMCs. Overall study findings and caveats: Patients with ophthalmopathy were separated from those with stable hyperthyroidism by a 13 V-J model. Within blood appeared most thyroid clonotypes that had expanded above 0.001.

Researchers took RNA transcripts and amplified the TCR beta CDR3 regions from them. HTBI primers were used for first-round RT-PCR of the TCR CDR3. In TCRdb, the multiplex PCR reads were re-called with MiXCR into one record per CDR3 protein. The repertoire holds approximately 600,000 distinct CDR3 sequences, 15% to 20% seen once, with around 3.9% in the top ten. The V gene lost 0 bases and the J gene lost 11 bases, with 13 bases spanning the gap. The CDR3 covers 13 residues. The germline CDR1 and CDR2 sequences are SNHLY and FYNNEI. This clonotype was observed a few times. Antigen: not known. The receptor was derived from a woman in her 30s with Graves' hyperthyroidism. Sequenced: blood. J is TRBJ1-2 and V is TRBV2; the D is unclear. The CDR3 loop reads CASSEALALGYTF. The CDR3 DNA reads TGTGCCAGCAGTGAAGCGCTGGCACTGGGGTACACCTTC. Complete variable domain (other parts from reference TRBV2 and TRBJ1-2): EPEVTQTPSHQVTQMGQEVILRCVPISNHLYFYWYRQILGQKVEFLVSFYNNEISEKSEIFDDQFSVERPDGSNFTLKIRSTKLEDSAMYFCASSEALALGYTFGSGTRLTVV.